This T cell receptor (beta chain) was retrieved from a study of shared clonotypes between healthy human individuals. Repertoires were generated with immunoSEQ multiplex PCR, while TCRdb's copy carries only in-frame clones and drops some. This table holds approximately 2.5 million clones, roughly 92% found once. The CDR3 spans 15 residues. Trimming pared 6 bases from V and 0 bases from J, leaving 12 bases between. Germline CDR1 MNHEY, CDR2 SMNVEV (reference sequence). Sequencing used naive CD4+ T cells sorted from blood. Subset in this sample: CD45RA+ positively selected. The chain recombines TRBV27 with TRBJ2-1, with D perhaps matching TRBD1 (6 bases). The clonotype originates from a man younger than 35 in good health. This CDR3 reads CASRPGTRSYNEQFF. CDR3 DNA sequence: TGTGCCAGCAGACCCGGGACACGCTCCTACAATGAGCAGTTCTTC.